The 14 T cell receptor beta chains below come from one sample, sequenced in a study of shared clonotypes between healthy human individuals. The assay was immunoSEQ multiplex PCR, and TCRdb's table has in-frame clones only and misses some. The sample contains around 690,000 clones, around 90% of which appear only once. The source material was memory CD8+ T cells from PBMCs. Subset here: CD45RO+ cells pooled with CCR7-negative TemRA cells. Every receptor here comes from a man younger than 35 in good health. Some clones in this sample may be carry-over from other donors' samples.

The chain combines TRBV10-3 with TRBJ2-1, with TRBD2 matching 8 bases. Per the germline V gene, CDR1 is ENHRY and CDR2 is SYGVKD. This CDR3 is 17 amino acids long. The junction had 5 bases not matched to a gene; V was cut back by 0 bases and J by 1 base. Here the CDR3 DNA reads TGTGCCATCAGTGAGTCGATGGCGGGAGGTTCCTACAATGAGCAGTTCTTC. It is translated as CAISESMAGGSYNEQFF.

This clone has a handful of counts. V usage is TRBV13 and J usage is TRBJ1-2; D gene ambiguous. CDR1 PRHDT and CDR2 FYEKMQ come from the germline V gene (reference sequence). V lost 4 bases to trimming and J lost 0 bases, with 18 bases between them. The CDR3 contains 17 residues. CDR3 protein: CASSSLEAAKANYGYTF. The CDR3 DNA is TGTGCCAGCAGCTCTCTCGAGGCGGCAAAAGCTAACTATGGCTACACCTTC.

The genes are TRBV7-2 and TRBJ2-7; no clear D. The V gene's germline CDR1 is SGHTA and CDR2 FQGNSA. The CDR3 covers 11 residues. Between the trimmed V and J ends, which lost 1 base and 11 bases, there was a span of 9 bases. CDR3 protein: CASSLGSDKYF. CDR3 nucleotides: TGTGCCAGCAGCTTAGGGAGCGATAAGTACTTC.

V and J are TRBV28 and TRBJ2-7; D is unresolved. The CDR3 has 13 residues. The germline V gene has CDR1 MDHEN and CDR2 SYDVKM. Trimming removed 3 bases from V and 2 bases from J, with 8 bases in between. DNA for the CDR3: TGTGCCAGCAGTTTCCGGCAGGCCTACGAGCAGTACTTC. Protein product: CASSFRQAYEQYF. The entire variable domain, with the rest obtained from reference TRBV28 and TRBJ2-7, is as follows: DVKVTQSSRYLVKRTGEKVFLECVQDMDHENMFWYRQDPGLGLRLIYFSYDVKMKEKGDIPEGYSVSREKKERFSLILESASTNQTSMYLCASSFRQAYEQYFGPGTRLTVT.

The chain combines TRBV27 with TRBJ2-7; D is perhaps TRBD1 (6 bases). The germline CDR1 and CDR2 sequences are MNHEY and SMNVEV (reference sequence). The CDR3 has 17 residues. Trimming cost V 10 bases and J 0 bases, with 25 bases left between them. CDR3 bases: TGTGCCACGCGAGCCCCGTTACAGGGCCTCAGCTCCTACGAGCAGTACTTC. Protein product: CATRAPLQGLSSYEQYF.

The J gene is TRBJ1-1, the V gene TRBV18; no firm D call. CDR1 and CDR2 from the germline V gene are KGHSH and LQKENI. V lost 2 bases and J 1 base, leaving 5 bases between the germline ends. CDR3 length equals 13 residues. CDR3 bases: TGTGCCAGCTCACCATCAGAGAACACTGAAGCTTTCTTT. Encoded protein: CASSPSENTEAFF. Based on the CDR3 plus reference TRBV18 and TRBJ1-1, the full variable domain is NAGVMQNPRHLVRRRGQEARLRCSPMKGHSHVYWYRQLPEEGLKFMVYLQKENIIDESGMPKERFSAEFPKEGPSILRIQQVVRGDSAAYFCASSPSENTEAFFGQGTRLTVV.

V is TRBV7-2 and J is TRBJ2-7; TRBD2 agrees at 10 bases. Germline CDR1 SGHTA, CDR2 FQGNSA. Trimming at V came to 3 bases and at J to 5 bases, leaving 4 bases not matched to a gene. The CDR3 extends over 14 amino acids. CDR3 in DNA: TGTGCCAGCAGCTTTCCTAGCGGGAGTCACGAGCAGTACTTC. Encoded protein: CASSFPSGSHEQYF.

CDR3 sequence reads: CASSPILRDRIQETQYF. DNA of the CDR3: TGTGCCAGCTCACCCATTCTCCGGGACAGGATACAAGAGACCCAGTACTTC. The V call is TRBV18, the J call TRBJ2-5; 8 bases map to TRBD1. With V trimmed by 3 bases and J by 2 bases, 11 bases remained unmatched. CDR1 and CDR2 (germline): KGHSH, LQKENI. CDR3 length: 17 residues.

This chain's CDR3 is CASSIADTHYEQYF. The CDR3 DNA sequence: TGTGCCAGTAGTATCGCCGACACCCACTACGAGCAGTACTTC. V usage is TRBV19 and J usage is TRBJ2-7; no definite D call. V was clipped by 3 bases and J by 3 bases, with 12 bases between them. Germline assignment: CDR1 LNHDA and CDR2 SQIVND (reference sequence). The length of the CDR3 is 14 residues.

The V and J genes are TRBV29-1 and TRBJ2-1; D is unclear. V gave up 7 bases and J gave up 9 bases, with 10 bases separating them. Per the germline V gene, CDR1 is SQVTM and CDR2 is ANQGSEA. CDR3 length equals 10 residues. CDR3 coding DNA: TGCAGCGCCGTGGGTGCTGAGCAGTTCTTC. It codes for CSAVGAEQFF.

The genes are TRBV19 and TRBJ2-5; the D gene could be TRBD1 or TRBD2 (5 bases each). Gene TRBJ2-7 matches the end of the DNA better, so the J call may be wrong. Germline V gene sequence: CDR1 LNHDA, CDR2 SQIVND (reference sequence). The CDR3 has 13 amino acids. The chain's CDR3 is CASSGRAEDEQYF. The CDR3 region has the DNA TGTGCCAGTAGTGGCAGGGCGGAGGACGAGCAGTACTTC.

This clone was counted a single time. V usage is TRBV29-1 and J usage is TRBJ2-3; D unresolved. The CDR3 is made up of 15 amino acids. Germline-derived CDR1 and CDR2 are SQVTM and ANQGSEA. V was shortened by 4 bases and J by 3 bases, with 17 bases between the two germline ends. The CDR3 DNA is TGCAGCGTTGTAGGTATGAGTGTTAAGACAGATACGCAGTATTTT. It encodes CSVVGMSVKTDTQYF.

The V gene is TRBV6-5, the J gene TRBJ2-2, with TRBD2 identical over 10 bases. The CDR3 spans 16 residues. Germline V lookup: CDR1 MNHEY, CDR2 SVGAGI. V shed 3 bases, J shed 8 bases, and the junction held 9 bases outside the gene matches. The CDR3 protein is CASSYGLAGVKGELFF. Written as DNA, the CDR3 is TGTGCCAGCAGTTATGGGCTAGCGGGAGTGAAGGGGGAGCTGTTTTTT.

This rearrangement joins TRBV27 to TRBJ2-5, with D possibly called TRBD1 or TRBD2 (5 bases each). The CDR3 has 15 residues. V shed 5 bases and J shed 4 bases, with 17 bases lying between them. Germline CDR1 MNHEY, CDR2 SMNVEV (reference sequence). CDR3 DNA: TGTGCCAGCAGTCCGAGACGGAATGGGGGAGAGACCCAGTACTTC. Translation: CASSPRRNGGETQYF.